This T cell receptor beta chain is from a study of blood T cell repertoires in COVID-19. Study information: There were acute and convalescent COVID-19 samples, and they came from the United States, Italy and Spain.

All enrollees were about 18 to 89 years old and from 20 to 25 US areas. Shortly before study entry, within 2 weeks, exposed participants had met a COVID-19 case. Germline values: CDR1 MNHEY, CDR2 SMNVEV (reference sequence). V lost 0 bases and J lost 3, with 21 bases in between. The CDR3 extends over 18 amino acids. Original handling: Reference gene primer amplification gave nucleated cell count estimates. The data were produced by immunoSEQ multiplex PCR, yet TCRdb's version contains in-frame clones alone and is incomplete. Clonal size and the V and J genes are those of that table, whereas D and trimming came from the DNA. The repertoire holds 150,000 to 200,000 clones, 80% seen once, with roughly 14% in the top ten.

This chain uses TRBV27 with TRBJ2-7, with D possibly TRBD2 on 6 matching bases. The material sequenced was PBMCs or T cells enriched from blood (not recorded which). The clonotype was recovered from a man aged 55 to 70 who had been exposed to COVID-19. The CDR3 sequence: CASSLSWGLAGRYYEQYF. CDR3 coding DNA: TGTGCCAGCAGTTTATCGTGGGGTCTCGCGGGACGCTACTACGAGCAGTACTTC.